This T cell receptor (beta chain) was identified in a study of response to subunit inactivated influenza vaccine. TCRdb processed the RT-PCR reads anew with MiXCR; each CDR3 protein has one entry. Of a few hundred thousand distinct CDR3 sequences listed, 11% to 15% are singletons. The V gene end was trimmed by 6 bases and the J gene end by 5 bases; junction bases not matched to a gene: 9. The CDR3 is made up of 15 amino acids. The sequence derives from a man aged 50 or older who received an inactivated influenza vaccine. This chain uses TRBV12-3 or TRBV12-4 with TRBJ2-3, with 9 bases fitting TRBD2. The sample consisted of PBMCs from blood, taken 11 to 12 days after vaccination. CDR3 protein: CASSLGGGAGDTQYF. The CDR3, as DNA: TGTGCCAGCAGCCTAGGCGGGGGGGCTGGAGATACGCAGTATTTT.